Listed below are T cell receptor beta chains from one sample, sequenced in a study of blood T cell repertoires in COVID-19. Generated by immunoSEQ multiplex PCR, the TCRdb table keeps only in-frame clones and is missing some. Here the sample spans about 220,000 clones, 70% to 90% being singletons. Sequencing input: peripheral blood. The receptors originated from a man aged 45-65 years who had recovered from COVID-19. Both conserved end residues are part of each CDR3. Fields, in order: V gene, J gene, CDR3 protein.

TRBV18	TRBJ2-5	CASSPTPGTQYF
TRBV7-8	TRBJ2-2	CASSLVSSGSSTGELFF
TRBV6-5	TRBJ2-5	CASSAPAGTQYF
TRBV28	TRBJ2-7	CASSSPRGALRDEQYF
TRBV5-1	TRBJ2-7	CASSLAGSFYEQYF
TRBV24-1	TRBJ2-2	CATGSWDTNTGELFF
TRBV6-5	TRBJ1-2	CASSPGSSSNYGYTF
TRBV30	TRBJ1-2	CAWSVQRANYGYTF
TRBV28	TRBJ2-6	CASSYRGSGANVLTF
TRBV5-1	TRBJ2-1	CASSPTGGSYNEQFF
TRBV19	TRBJ2-2	CASSISVNTGELFF
TRBV6-2/TRBV6-3	TRBJ2-1	CASSYGGLGRNEQFF
TRBV27	TRBJ2-1	CASSQGIWYNEQFF
TRBV28	TRBJ2-1	CASSPSGLAYNEQFF
TRBV6-5	TRBJ2-3	CASSFPSRGTDTQYF
TRBV19	TRBJ2-2	CASSRYRDRGLPGELFF
TRBV2	TRBJ1-1	CASSVGRGQGSEAFF
TRBV29-1	TRBJ2-7	CSARQGFYEQYF
TRBV29-1	TRBJ2-5	CSVGRREGGETQYF
TRBV30	TRBJ2-4	CAWEKGQPKNIQYF
TRBV6-6	TRBJ1-4	CASSTYNEKLFF
TRBV5-6	TRBJ2-7	CASSLVQGAGYEQYF
TRBV5-1	TRBJ1-3	CASSPTEGTGNTIYF
TRBV20-1	TRBJ1-2	CSASPREYYGYTF
TRBV18	TRBJ2-5	CASSTGTGNQETQYF
TRBV28	TRBJ2-5	CASSLSGTSGQETQYF
TRBV7-9	TRBJ2-3	CASSLLAGYTDTQYF
TRBV7-2	TRBJ2-1	CASSLQAGTGLNEQFF
TRBV28	TRBJ2-7	CASGGFYEQYF
TRBV19	TRBJ1-1	CASSIGRTGNTEAFF
TRBV28	TRBJ2-7	CASSLEEGKYEQYF
TRBV5-5	TRBJ1-3	CASSLAQVPLWAGNTIYF
TRBV5-4	TRBJ2-1	CASRPGTNNEQFF
TRBV27	TRBJ1-2	CASSPHGGSYGYTF
TRBV5-5	TRBJ2-2	CASSSTGLIGELFF
TRBV5-1	TRBJ2-1	CASSEGQGPYNEQFF
TRBV28	TRBJ1-6	CASKAGQGPYSPLHF
TRBV6-5	TRBJ2-2	CASSYRRDTGELFF
TRBV15	TRBJ1-3	CATSRDEFRKDNSGNTIYF
TRBV11-2	TRBJ2-7	CASSSQGQGYEQYF
TRBV18	TRBJ1-4	CASSPQGAITNEKLFF
TRBV11-2	TRBJ2-5	CASSLGGPFRGEETQYF
TRBV7-6	TRBJ2-3	CASSHGRSRDTDTQYF
TRBV5-1	TRBJ1-6	CASSLSSVKSSYNSPLHF
TRBV11-2	TRBJ2-3	CATGGLAGNTDTQYF
TRBV30	TRBJ1-2	CAWSARGLWGYTF
TRBV28	TRBJ2-1	CASRAAGVNEQFF
TRBV5-1	TRBJ1-1	CASSLEGVNTEAFF
TRBV27	TRBJ1-2	CASSLSRGQGGYTF
TRBV30	TRBJ2-6	CAREAGANVLTF
TRBV24-1	TRBJ2-1	CATSAGGVVQQFF
TRBV21-1	TRBJ1-4	CASSPRSPGIGTNEKLFF
TRBV9	TRBJ1-6	CASSAAAGPNSPLHF
TRBV19	TRBJ1-2	CASSMTGRAYGYTF
TRBV3-1/TRBV3-2	TRBJ2-7	CASSWGRRTYEQYF
TRBV5-4	TRBJ2-2	CASSPWTGNTGELFF
TRBV3-1/TRBV3-2	TRBJ2-3	CASSHQRGSTDTQYF
TRBV7-7	TRBJ2-2	CASGPGAGTGELFF
TRBV28	TRBJ2-7	CASSLSGGSAYEQYF
TRBV6-5	TRBJ1-2	CASSPTGEYGYTF